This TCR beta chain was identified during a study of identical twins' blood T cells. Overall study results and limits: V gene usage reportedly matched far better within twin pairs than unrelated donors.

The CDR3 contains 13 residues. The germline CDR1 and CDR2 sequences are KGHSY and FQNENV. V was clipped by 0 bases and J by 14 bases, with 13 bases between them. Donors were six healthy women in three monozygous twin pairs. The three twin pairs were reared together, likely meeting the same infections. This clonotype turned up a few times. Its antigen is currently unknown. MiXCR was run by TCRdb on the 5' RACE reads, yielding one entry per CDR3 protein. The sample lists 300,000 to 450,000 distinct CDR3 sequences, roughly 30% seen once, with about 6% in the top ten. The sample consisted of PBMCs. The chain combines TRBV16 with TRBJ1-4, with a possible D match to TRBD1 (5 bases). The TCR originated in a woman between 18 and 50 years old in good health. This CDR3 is CASSQSRGANLFF. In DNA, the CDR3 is TGTGCCAGCAGCCAATCGAGAGGGGCCAACCTGTTTTTT.